These 15 T cell receptor beta chains originate from one sample sequenced in a study of human thymus T cells. Thymus specimens were resections from corrective heart surgery. Sequenced by immunoSEQ multiplex PCR; TCRdb stores in-frame clones only, minus some. The sample holds 60,000 to 75,000 clones, 95% seen once. Input material: thymus tissue. Every receptor here comes from a girl less than two years old with a congenital heart defect but otherwise immunologically healthy.

This sequence joins TRBV28 and TRBJ1-1; 7 nucleotides align to TRBD1. There are 15 residues in the CDR3. Trimming at V came to 5 bases and at J to 3 bases, leaving 9 bases not matched to a gene. Germline V gene sequence: CDR1 MDHEN, CDR2 SYDVKM. CDR3 amino acids: CASSGTRQGDTEAFF. As DNA, the CDR3 is TGTGCCAGCAGTGGAACTCGACAGGGCGACACTGAAGCTTTCTTT.

The V call is TRBV19, the J call TRBJ2-1; D unclear. The germline gives CDR1 LNHDA, CDR2 SQIVND (reference sequence). The V and J ends lost 2 bases and 8 bases respectively, with 13 bases between them. There are 14 residues in the CDR3. This CDR3 reads CASSISVPSDEQFF. The CDR3 DNA reads as TGTGCCAGTAGTATAAGTGTCCCCTCCGATGAGCAGTTCTTC.

CDR3 in amino acids: CASSDEWAGINEQFF. CDR3 bases: TGTGCCAGCAGTGACGAATGGGCGGGGATCAATGAGCAGTTCTTC. V gene TRBV25-1 combines with J gene TRBJ2-1; a weak D match, TRBD2 (6 bases). V shed 3 bases and J shed 6 bases, with 15 bases lying between them. The CDR3 runs to 15 residues. Germline CDR1 MGHDK, CDR2 SYGVNS.

The chain is built from TRBV7-9 and TRBJ1-3, with a weak D call TRBD1 (5 bases). Germline V gene lookup returns CDR1 SEHNR and CDR2 FQNEAQ (reference sequence). This CDR3 is built from 18 residues. Trimming took 4 bases from V and 0 from J, leaving 19 bases between them. The CDR3, as DNA: TGTGCCAGCAGCTCATGGGCCAGGGTTAAGCACTCTGGAAACACCATATATTTT. Translated, it gives CASSSWARVKHSGNTIYF.

The V gene is TRBV5-4, the J gene TRBJ1-2, with 7 nucleotides matching TRBD1. J lost 8 bases, V lost 4 bases, and 8 bases had no gene match. The V gene's germline CDR1 is SGHNT and CDR2 YYREEE (reference sequence). The CDR3 contains 13 residues. The CDR3 bases are TGTGCCAGCAGCCTCGACAGGGTGAGAGGCTACACCTTC. Protein: CASSLDRVRGYTF.

The V gene is TRBV7-2, the J gene TRBJ2-7; 11 nucleotides line up with TRBD2. Looked up from germline, CDR1 is SGHTA and CDR2 is FQGNSA. After removal of 6 bases from V and 0 bases from J, the junction contained 4 bases not matched to a gene. The length of the CDR3 is 15 residues. CDR3 bases: TGTGCCAGCAGTCCTACTAGCGGGAGCTCCTACGAGCAGTACTTC. Amino acid sequence: CASSPTSGSSYEQYF.

The chain links TRBV14 to TRBJ2-5; D perhaps matches TRBD2 (5 bases). There are 16 residues in the CDR3. Trimming stripped 5 bases from V and 0 bases from J, with 16 bases between. CDR1 is SGHDN and CDR2 is FVKESK in the germline V gene. The CDR3 loop reads CASSSLGAGNQETQYF. CDR3 DNA sequence: TGTGCCAGCAGCTCCTTGGGTGCCGGGAACCAAGAGACCCAGTACTTC.

J is TRBJ2-5 and V is TRBV5-5; D is uncertain. The CDR3 totals 15 residues. The germline V gene encodes CDR1 SGHKS and CDR2 YYEKEE (reference sequence). V lost 0 bases and J 3 bases, leaving 12 bases between the germline ends. This chain's CDR3 is CASSLGAYLKETQYF. CDR3 nucleotides: TGTGCCAGCAGCTTGGGGGCTTATTTGAAAGAGACCCAGTACTTC.

The genes are TRBV27 and TRBJ2-7; a weak D match, TRBD1 (6 bases). Germline CDR1 is MNHEY and CDR2 is SMNVEV (reference sequence). The CDR3 length is 13 residues. The ends were cut back, 5 bases at V and 10 bases at J, with 18 bases in the middle. CDR3 residues: CASSPNPQGFQYF. CDR3 DNA sequence: TGTGCCAGCAGTCCTAATCCACAGGGCTTCCAGTACTTC.

The V and J genes are TRBV21-1 and TRBJ2-7; no DNA check was done on the table's D call, TRBD2. TRBV21-1 corresponds to a pseudogene. This CDR3 comprises 18 residues. CDR3 residues: CASSPRKGGNGNSYEQYF. The CDR3 DNA follows: TGTGCCAGCAGCCCCCGAAAGGGCGGGAATGGGAATTCCTACGAGCAGTACTTC.

V is TRBV7-9 and J is TRBJ1-1; D perhaps matches TRBD1 (5 bases). The CDR3 runs to 16 residues. V shed 8 bases and J shed 0 bases, with 19 bases lying between them. Germline loops: CDR1 SEHNR, CDR2 FQNEAQ (reference sequence). The CDR3 reads CASCGGEGSMNTEAFF. CDR3 nucleotide sequence: TGTGCCAGCTGCGGAGGGGAGGGGAGCATGAACACTGAAGCTTTCTTT.

The chain couples TRBV5-1 to TRBJ2-7; 14 bases fit TRBD2. This CDR3 spans 17 amino acids. The trim removed 0 bases at V and 7 bases at J, leaving 9 bases unmatched. Germline V CDR1 and CDR2: SGHRS, YFSETQ. CDR3 protein: CASSLETSGRAWGEQYF. CDR3 bases: TGCGCCAGCAGCTTGGAGACTAGCGGGAGGGCCTGGGGGGAGCAGTACTTC.

The gene calls are TRBV7-9 and TRBJ1-3, with D maybe TRBD1 (5 bases). Trimming shortened V by 4 bases and J by 0 bases, and 19 bases separated the two germline ends. This CDR3 contains 18 residues. Per germline, CDR1 SEHNR and CDR2 FQNEAQ (reference sequence). CDR3: CASSSAGTQGGSGNTIYF. CDR3 DNA sequence: TGTGCCAGCAGCTCAGCCGGGACCCAGGGCGGCTCTGGAAACACCATATATTTT.

V usage is TRBV5-1 and J usage is TRBJ2-5; 13 nucleotides line up with TRBD2. The CDR3 is 17 residues long. V lost 0 bases and J lost 5; bases outside the gene matches: 7. Germline CDR1 SGHRS, CDR2 YFSETQ. The CDR3 DNA reads as TGCGCCAGCAGCTTGGCCGGACTAGCGGGAGCTTTGGAGACCCAGTACTTC. Its protein is CASSLAGLAGALETQYF.

The J gene is TRBJ2-5, the V gene TRBV7-6, with TRBD1 matching 7 bases. V was pared by 1 base and J by 5 bases, with 7 bases of the junction left unmatched. The CDR3 is made up of 15 amino acids. Per the germline V gene, CDR1 is SGHVS and CDR2 is FNYEAQ. The CDR3 is CASSLERGREETQYF. CDR3 sequence (DNA): TGTGCCAGCAGCTTAGAAAGGGGGCGCGAGGAGACCCAGTACTTC.